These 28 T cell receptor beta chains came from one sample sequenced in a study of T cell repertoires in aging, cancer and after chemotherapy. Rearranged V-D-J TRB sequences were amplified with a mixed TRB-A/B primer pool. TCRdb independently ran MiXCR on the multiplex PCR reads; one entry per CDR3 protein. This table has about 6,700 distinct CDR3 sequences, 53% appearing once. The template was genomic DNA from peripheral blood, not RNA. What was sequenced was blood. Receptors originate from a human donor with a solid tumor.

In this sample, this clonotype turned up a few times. CDR3 bases: TGCAGCGTTGAGCCCCTTGCAGGGATTTCTAACTATGGCTACACCTTC. Its protein product is CSVEPLAGISNYGYTF. The chain joins TRBV29-1 to TRBJ1-2; D possibly corresponds to TRBD1 (5 bases). CDR3 length: 16 amino acids. Germline V CDR1 and CDR2: SQVTM, ANQGSEA. V lost 3 bases to trimming and J lost 0 bases, with 17 bases between them.

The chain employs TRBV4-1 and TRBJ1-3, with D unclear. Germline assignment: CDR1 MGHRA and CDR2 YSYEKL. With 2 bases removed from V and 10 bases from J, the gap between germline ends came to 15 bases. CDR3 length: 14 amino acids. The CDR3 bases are TGCGCCAGCAGCCAACCAAGACAAGGTCGGACCATATATTTT. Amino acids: CASSQPRQGRTIYF.

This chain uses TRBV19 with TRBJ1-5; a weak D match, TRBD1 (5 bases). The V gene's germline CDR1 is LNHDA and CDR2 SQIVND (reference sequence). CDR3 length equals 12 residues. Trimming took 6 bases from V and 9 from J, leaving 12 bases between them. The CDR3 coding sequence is TGTGCCAGTAGCGATAACCAGGGGCCCCAGCATTTT. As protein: CASSDNQGPQHF.

The CDR3 DNA sequence: TGTGCCAGCAGCCCGTTCGCCGGACAGGGGTCCTACGAGCAGTACTTC. It codes for CASSPFAGQGSYEQYF. J is TRBJ2-7 and V is TRBV5-4, with 9 bases aligning to TRBD1. From germline, CDR1 is SGHNT and CDR2 YYREEE (reference sequence). The CDR3 runs to 16 residues. The trim removed 4 bases at V and 1 base at J, leaving 9 bases unmatched.

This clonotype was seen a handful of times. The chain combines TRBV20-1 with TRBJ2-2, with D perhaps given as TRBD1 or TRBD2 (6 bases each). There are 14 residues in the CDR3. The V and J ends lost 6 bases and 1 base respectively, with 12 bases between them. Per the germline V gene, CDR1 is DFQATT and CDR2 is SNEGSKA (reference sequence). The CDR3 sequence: CSARGRLNTGELFF. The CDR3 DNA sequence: TGCAGTGCAAGGGGGAGGCTGAACACCGGGGAGCTGTTTTTT.

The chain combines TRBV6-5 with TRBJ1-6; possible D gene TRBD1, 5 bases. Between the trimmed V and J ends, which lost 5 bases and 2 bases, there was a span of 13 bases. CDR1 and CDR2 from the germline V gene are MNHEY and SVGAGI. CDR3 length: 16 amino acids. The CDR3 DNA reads TGTGCCAGCAGTCGCCAGAGGGGAACCTATAATTCACCCCTCCACTTT. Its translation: CASSRQRGTYNSPLHF.

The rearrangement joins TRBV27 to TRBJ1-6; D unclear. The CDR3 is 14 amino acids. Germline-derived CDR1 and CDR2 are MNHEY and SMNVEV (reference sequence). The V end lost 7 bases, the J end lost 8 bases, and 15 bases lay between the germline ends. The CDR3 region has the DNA TGTGCCAGCAAGAGGAACGGAGTAGATTCACCCCTCCACTTT. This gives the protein CASKRNGVDSPLHF.

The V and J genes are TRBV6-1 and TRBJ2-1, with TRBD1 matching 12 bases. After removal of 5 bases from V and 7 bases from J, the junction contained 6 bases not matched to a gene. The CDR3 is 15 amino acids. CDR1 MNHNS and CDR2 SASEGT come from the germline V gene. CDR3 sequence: CASSQWDRGPNEQFF. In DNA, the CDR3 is TGTGCCAGCAGTCAATGGGACAGGGGGCCTAATGAGCAGTTCTTC.

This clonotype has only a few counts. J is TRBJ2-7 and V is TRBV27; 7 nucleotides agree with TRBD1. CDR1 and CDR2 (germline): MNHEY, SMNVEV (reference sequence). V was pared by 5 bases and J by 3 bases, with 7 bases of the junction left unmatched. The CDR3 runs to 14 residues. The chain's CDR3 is CASSPGTVGYEQYF. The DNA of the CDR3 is TGTGCCAGCAGTCCCGGGACAGTGGGCTACGAGCAGTACTTC.

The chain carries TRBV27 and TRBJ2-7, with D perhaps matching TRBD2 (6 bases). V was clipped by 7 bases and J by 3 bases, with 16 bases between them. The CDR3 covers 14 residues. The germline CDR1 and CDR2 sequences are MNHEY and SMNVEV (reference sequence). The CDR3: CASKGRLYDYEQYF. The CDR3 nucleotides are TGTGCCAGCAAGGGGAGGCTTTATGACTACGAGCAGTACTTC.

CDR3 nucleotide sequence: TGTGCCAGCAGTTTATCGGGGGTTTCACCCCTCCACTTT. This gives the protein CASSLSGVSPLHF. The rearrangement uses TRBV27 and TRBJ1-6, with D perhaps TRBD1 (5 bases). V gave up 0 bases and J gave up 9 bases, with 6 bases separating them. This CDR3 is 13 amino acids long. From germline, CDR1 is MNHEY and CDR2 SMNVEV (reference sequence).

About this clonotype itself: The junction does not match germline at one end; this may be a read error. As DNA, the CDR3 is TGTGCCAGCAGCTTGGGGCCCACAGATACGCAGTATTTT. The encoded protein is CASSLGPTDTQYF. The genes are TRBV5-1 and TRBJ2-3, with D possibly TRBD1 on 5 matching bases. This CDR3 has 13 amino acids. The germline gives CDR1 SGHRS, CDR2 YFSETQ.

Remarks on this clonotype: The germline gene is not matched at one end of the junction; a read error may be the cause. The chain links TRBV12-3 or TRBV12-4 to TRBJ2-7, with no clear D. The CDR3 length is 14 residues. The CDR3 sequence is CDSSLDWRGNEQYF. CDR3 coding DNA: TGTGACAGCAGTTTAGATTGGCGCGGTAACGAGCAGTACTTC.

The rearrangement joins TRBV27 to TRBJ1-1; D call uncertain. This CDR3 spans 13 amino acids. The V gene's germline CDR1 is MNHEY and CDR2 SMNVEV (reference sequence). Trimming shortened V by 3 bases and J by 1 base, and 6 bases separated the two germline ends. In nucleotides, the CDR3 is TGTGCCAGCAGTTTTATCGAGAACACTGAAGCTTTCTTT. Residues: CASSFIENTEAFF.

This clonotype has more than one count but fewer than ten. The CDR3 spells CASSTMNTEAFF. The CDR3 nucleotides read TGTGCCAGCAGTACCATGAACACTGAAGCTTTCTTT. The rearrangement links TRBV28 to TRBJ1-1; D is ambiguous. V gave up 5 bases and J gave up 0 bases, with 4 bases separating them. Germline V gives CDR1 MDHEN, CDR2 SYDVKM. The CDR3 length is 12 residues.

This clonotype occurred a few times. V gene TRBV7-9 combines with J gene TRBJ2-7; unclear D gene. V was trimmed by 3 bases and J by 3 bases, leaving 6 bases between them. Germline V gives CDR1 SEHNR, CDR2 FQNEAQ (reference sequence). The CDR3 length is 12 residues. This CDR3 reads CASSLTGYEQYF. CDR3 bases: TGTGCCAGCAGCTTGACCGGCTACGAGCAGTACTTC. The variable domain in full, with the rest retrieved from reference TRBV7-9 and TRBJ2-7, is DTGVSQNPRHKITKRGQNVTFRCDPISEHNRLYWYRQTLGQGPEFLTYFQNEAQLEKSRLLSDRFSAERPKGSFSTLEIQRTEQGDSAMYLCASSLTGYEQYFGPGTRLTVT.

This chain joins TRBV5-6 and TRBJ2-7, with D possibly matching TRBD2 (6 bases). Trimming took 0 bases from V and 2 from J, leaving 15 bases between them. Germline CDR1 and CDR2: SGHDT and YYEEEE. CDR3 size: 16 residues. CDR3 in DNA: TGTGCCAGCAGCTTGGGATTAGCGGAGGAGGCCTACGAGCAGTACTTC. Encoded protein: CASSLGLAEEAYEQYF.

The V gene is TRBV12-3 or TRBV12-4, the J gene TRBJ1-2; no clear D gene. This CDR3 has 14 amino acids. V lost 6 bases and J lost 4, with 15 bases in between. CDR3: CASRPAGSLYGYTF. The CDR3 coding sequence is TGTGCCAGCAGGCCGGCCGGGAGTCTCTATGGCTACACCTTC.

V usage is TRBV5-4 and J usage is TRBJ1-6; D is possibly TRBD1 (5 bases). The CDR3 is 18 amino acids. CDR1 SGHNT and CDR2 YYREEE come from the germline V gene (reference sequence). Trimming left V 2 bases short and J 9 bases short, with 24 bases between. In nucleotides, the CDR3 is TGTGCCAGCAGCTTTGGGGGGGGAGCGATCTCTCGGGGTTCACCCCTCCACTTT. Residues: CASSFGGGAISRGSPLHF.

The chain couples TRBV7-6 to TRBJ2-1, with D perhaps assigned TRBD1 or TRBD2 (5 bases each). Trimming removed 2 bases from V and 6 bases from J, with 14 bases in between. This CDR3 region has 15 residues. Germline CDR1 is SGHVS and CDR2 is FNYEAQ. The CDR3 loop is CASSLTGDESNEQFF. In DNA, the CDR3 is TGTGCCAGCAGCTTAACCGGGGACGAGAGCAATGAGCAGTTCTTC.

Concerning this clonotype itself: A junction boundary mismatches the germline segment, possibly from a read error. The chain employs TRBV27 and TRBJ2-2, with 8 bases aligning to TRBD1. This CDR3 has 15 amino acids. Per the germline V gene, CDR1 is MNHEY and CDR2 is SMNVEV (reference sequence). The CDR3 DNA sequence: TGTGCCAGCCTTCCGACAGGGGACAGCACCGGGGAGATGTTTTTT. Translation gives CASLPTGDSTGEMFF.

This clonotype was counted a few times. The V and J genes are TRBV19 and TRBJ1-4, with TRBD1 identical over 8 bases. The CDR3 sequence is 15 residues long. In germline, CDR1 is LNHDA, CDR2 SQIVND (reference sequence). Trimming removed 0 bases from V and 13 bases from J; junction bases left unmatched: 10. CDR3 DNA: TGTGCCAGTAGTATAGAGCGGACAGGGCGTAGTGGACTGTTTTTT. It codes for CASSIERTGRSGLFF.

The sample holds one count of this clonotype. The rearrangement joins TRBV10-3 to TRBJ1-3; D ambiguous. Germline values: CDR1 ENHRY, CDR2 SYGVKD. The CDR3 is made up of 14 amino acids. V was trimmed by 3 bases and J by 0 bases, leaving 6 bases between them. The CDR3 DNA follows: TGTGCCATCAGTGAAGGTACCTCTGGAAACACCATATATTTT. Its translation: CAISEGTSGNTIYF.

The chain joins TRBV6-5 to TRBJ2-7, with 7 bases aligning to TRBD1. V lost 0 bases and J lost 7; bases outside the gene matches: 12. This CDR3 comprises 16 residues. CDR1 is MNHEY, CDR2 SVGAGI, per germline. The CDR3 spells CASSYSTGQFALEQYF. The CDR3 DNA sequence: TGTGCCAGCAGTTACTCGACGGGACAGTTCGCGTTGGAGCAGTACTTC.

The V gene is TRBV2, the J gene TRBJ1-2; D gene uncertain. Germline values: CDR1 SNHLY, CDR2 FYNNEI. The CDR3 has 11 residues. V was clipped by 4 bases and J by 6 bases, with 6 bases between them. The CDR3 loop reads CASSGPNGYTF. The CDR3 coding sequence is TGTGCCAGCAGTGGCCCGAATGGCTACACCTTC.

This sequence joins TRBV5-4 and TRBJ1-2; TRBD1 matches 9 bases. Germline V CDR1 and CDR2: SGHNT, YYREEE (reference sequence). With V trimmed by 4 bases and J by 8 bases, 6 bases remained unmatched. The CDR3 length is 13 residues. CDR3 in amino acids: CASSVQGAQGYTF. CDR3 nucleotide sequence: TGTGCCAGCAGCGTACAGGGGGCTCAGGGCTACACCTTC.

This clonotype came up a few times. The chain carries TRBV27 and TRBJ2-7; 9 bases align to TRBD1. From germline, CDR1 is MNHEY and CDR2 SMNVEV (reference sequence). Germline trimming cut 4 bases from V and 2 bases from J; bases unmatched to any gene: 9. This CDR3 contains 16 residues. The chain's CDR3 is CASSWSQGAMTYEQYF. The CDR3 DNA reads TGTGCCAGCAGTTGGTCACAGGGGGCGATGACCTACGAGCAGTACTTC.

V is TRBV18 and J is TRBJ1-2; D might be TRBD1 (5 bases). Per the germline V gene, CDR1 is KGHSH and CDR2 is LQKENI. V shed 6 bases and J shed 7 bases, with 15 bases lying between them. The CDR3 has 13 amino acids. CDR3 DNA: TGTGCCAGCTCGCGGGGCGGAGCGGCTGGCTACACCTTC. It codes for CASSRGGAAGYTF.